By proportion, the clone carrying this T cell receptor beta chain is medium-sized. The record originates from a study of early T cells in non-severe SARS-CoV-2 infection. Germline CDR1 SGHAT, CDR2 FQNNGV. The ends were cut back, 1 base at V and 0 bases at J, with 16 bases in the middle. The CDR3 is 18 amino acids. TCRdb passed the 5' RACE reads through MiXCR, listing each CDR3 protein once. The sample contains tens of thousands of distinct CDR3 sequences, roughly 9.2% of which appear only once. The receptor's source is an adult who was a healthcare worker with PCR-confirmed SARS-CoV-2 infection or an uninfected control (not recorded which). Sequences were obtained from whole blood. This chain connects TRBV11-2 to TRBJ2-1, with D unresolved. The CDR3 region has the DNA TGTGCCAGCAGCTTAGGAAGGAAAACGGTGAGCTCCTACAATGAGCAGTTCTTC. Protein: CASSLGRKTVSSYNEQFF.